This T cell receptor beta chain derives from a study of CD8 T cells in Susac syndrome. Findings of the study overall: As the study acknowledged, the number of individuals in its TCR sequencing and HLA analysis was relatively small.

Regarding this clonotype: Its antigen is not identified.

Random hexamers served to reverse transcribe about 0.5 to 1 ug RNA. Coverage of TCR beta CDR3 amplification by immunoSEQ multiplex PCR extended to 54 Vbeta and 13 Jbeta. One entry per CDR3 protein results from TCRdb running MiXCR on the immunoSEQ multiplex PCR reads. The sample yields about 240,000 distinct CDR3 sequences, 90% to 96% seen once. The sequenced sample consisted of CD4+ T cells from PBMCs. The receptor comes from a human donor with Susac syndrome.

The CDR3, as DNA: TGTGCCAGCACGTTACCGGGACCAGAAGAGACCCAGTACTTC. As protein: CASTLPGPEETQYF. V usage is TRBV25-1 and J usage is TRBJ2-5; D is possibly TRBD1 or TRBD2 (5 bases each). Trimming shortened V by 7 bases and J by 3 bases, and 15 bases separated the two germline ends. This CDR3 has 14 amino acids. Germline CDR1 and CDR2: MGHDK and SYGVNS.